The rows below give T cell receptor beta chains drawn from one sample of a study of molecular identifiers for immune sequencing clone quantification. MiXCR, run by TCRdb on the PCR reads, gives a single entry per CDR3 protein. The data hold fewer than 350,000 distinct CDR3 sequences, with roughly 24% observed a single time. Sequencing used naive CD8+ T cells from blood, with Jurkat cell RNA spiked in. All receptors come from a human donor in good health. Some libraries in this study had Jurkat cell RNA spiked in. The CDR3 runs from the conserved cysteine through the conserved F or W. The order of the fields is D gene, J gene, clone size, V gene, CDR3 protein, CDR3 DNA. A D gene is named only where the DNA matches it firmly. Clone size is shown for a subset of rows, as once, few, many or a class of expanded clone.

D: -; J: TRBJ2-1; size: -; V: TRBV29-1; CDR3: CSVTPTFRGTASSYNEQFF; DNA: TGCAGCGTTACGCCAACGTTCAGGGGTACAGCTAGCTCCTACAATGAGCAGTTCTTC
D: -; J: TRBJ2-7; size: few; V: TRBV5-1; CDR3: CASSLEQALHYEQYF; DNA: TGCGCCAGCAGCTTGGAACAGGCTCTGCACTACGAGCAGTACTTC
D: -; J: TRBJ2-6; size: -; V: TRBV7-6; CDR3: CASSLLRGPSGPNVLTF; DNA: TGTGCCAGCAGCTTGTTAAGGGGCCCCTCTGGGCCCAACGTCCTGACTTTC
D: -; J: TRBJ2-1; size: -; V: TRBV12-3/TRBV12-4; CDR3: CVSSSRLDEQFF; DNA: TGTGTCAGCAGCTCACGCCTCGATGAGCAGTTCTTC
D: -; J: TRBJ2-5; size: many; V: TRBV30; CDR3: CAWKAETQYF; DNA: TGTGCCTGGAAAGCAGAGACCCAGTACTTC
D: TRBD1; J: TRBJ1-5; size: few; V: TRBV27; CDR3: CASRTGAGGQPQHF; DNA: TGTGCCAGCAGGACAGGGGCTGGGGGTCAGCCCCAGCATTTT
D: -; J: TRBJ2-3; size: -; V: TRBV6-2/TRBV6-3; CDR3: CASSSTTGTDTQYF; DNA: TGTGCCAGCAGTTCCACGACAGGCACAGATACGCAGTATTTT
D: -; J: TRBJ2-3; size: many; V: TRBV7-9; CDR3: CASSQDRDTQYF; DNA: TGTGCCAGCAGCCAAGACAGGGATACGCAGTATTTT
D: -; J: TRBJ1-1; size: -; V: TRBV29-1; CDR3: CSVGPMVLNTEASF; DNA: TGCAGCGTGGGCCCGATGGTATTGAACACTGAAGCTTCCTTT
D: -; J: TRBJ1-2; size: -; V: TRBV9; CDR3: CASSVANIPREALLYGYTF; DNA: TGTGCCAGCAGCGTAGCTAACATCCCCCGGGAAGCTCTCCTTTATGGCTACACCTTC
D: TRBD1; J: TRBJ1-1; size: -; V: TRBV2; CDR3: CASSPGTGKNTEAFF; DNA: TGTGCCAGCAGTCCCGGGACAGGGAAGAACACTGAAGCTTTCTTT
D: TRBD2; J: TRBJ2-7; size: -; V: TRBV3-1; CDR3: CASSLSGLAGGYEQYF; DNA: TGTGCCAGCAGCCTATCGGGACTAGCGGGAGGGTATGAGCAGTACTTC
D: -; J: TRBJ1-5; size: many; V: TRBV2; CDR3: CASKGQTNQPQHF; DNA: TGTGCCAGCAAAGGACAGACTAATCAGCCCCAGCATTTT
D: -; J: TRBJ1-3; size: few; V: TRBV5-1; CDR3: CASSLVADGNTIYF; DNA: TGCGCCAGCAGCTTGGTTGCGGATGGAAACACCATATATTTT
D: TRBD1; J: TRBJ2-7; size: many; V: TRBV7-2; CDR3: CASSPGQGLSQYF; DNA: TGTGCCAGCAGCCCGGGACAGGGACTATCGCAGTACTTC
D: -; J: TRBJ2-2; size: -; V: TRBV24-1; CDR3: CATSDFRTSNTGELFF; DNA: TGTGCCACCAGTGATTTCCGGACTTCCAACACCGGGGAGCTGTTTTTT
D: -; J: TRBJ2-7; size: -; V: TRBV7-2; CDR3: CASSSTPNYEQYF; DNA: TGTGCCAGCAGCTCCACACCTAATTACGAGCAGTACTTC
D: -; J: TRBJ2-2; size: few; V: TRBV6-2/TRBV6-3; CDR3: CASSSLLSIAHTPNTGELFF; DNA: TGTGCCAGCAGTTCCCTCCTCTCGATAGCTCACACCCCAAACACCGGGGAGCTGTTTTTT
D: TRBD2; J: TRBJ2-6; size: -; V: TRBV6-2/TRBV6-3; CDR3: CASSYPGEAGVFSEANVLTF; DNA: TGTGCCAGCAGTTACCCGGGGGAAGCGGGGGTTTTCTCTGAGGCCAACGTCCTGACTTTC
D: -; J: TRBJ1-1; size: -; V: TRBV4-1; CDR3: CASGGGRGNAEAFF; DNA: TGCGCCAGCGGGGGGGGGAGAGGGAACGCTGAAGCTTTCTTT
D: -; J: TRBJ2-7; size: few; V: TRBV27; CDR3: CASSAGQTGYEQYF; DNA: TGTGCCAGCAGTGCGGGACAGACCGGCTACGAGCAGTACTTC
D: TRBD1; J: TRBJ2-7; size: many; V: TRBV29-1; CDR3: CSVETGIEQYF; DNA: TGCAGCGTGGAGACAGGGATCGAGCAGTACTTC
D: -; J: TRBJ2-3; size: -; V: TRBV5-4; CDR3: CASSFLGGAPDTQYF; DNA: TGTGCCAGCAGCTTTTTGGGGGGGGCCCCAGATACGCAGTATTTT
D: TRBD2; J: TRBJ2-3; size: many; V: TRBV12-5; CDR3: CASGTTSGGYNTQYF; DNA: TGTGCTAGTGGCACCACTAGCGGGGGCTACAATACGCAGTATTTT
D: -; J: TRBJ2-3; size: many; V: TRBV24-1; CDR3: CATSVGATDTQYF; DNA: TGTGCCACCAGTGTAGGAGCTACAGATACGCAGTATTTT
D: -; J: TRBJ1-5; size: -; V: TRBV3-1; CDR3: CASSQGASNQPQHF; DNA: TGTGCCAGCAGCCAAGGGGCAAGCAATCAGCCCCAGCATTTT
D: -; J: TRBJ1-1; size: many; V: TRBV4-1; CDR3: CASSQEVGMNTEAFF; DNA: TGCGCCAGCAGCCAAGAGGTGGGCATGAACACTGAAGCTTTCTTT
D: -; J: TRBJ2-7; size: many; V: TRBV6-5; CDR3: CASSNRDTPREQYF; DNA: TGTGCCAGCAGTAACCGGGACACCCCCCGCGAGCAGTACTTC
D: -; J: TRBJ2-7; size: once; V: TRBV6-5; CDR3: CASSYPFRAEQYF; DNA: TGTGCCAGCAGTTACCCGTTTCGGGCCGAGCAGTACTTC
D: TRBD1; J: TRBJ1-4; size: -; V: TRBV6-5; CDR3: CASSSGDSRNEKPFF; DNA: TGTGCCAGCAGTTCTGGGGACAGCCGTAATGAAAAGCCGTTTTTT
D: -; J: TRBJ1-1; size: many; V: TRBV5-4; CDR3: CASSYRTVGTEAFF; DNA: TGTGCCAGCAGCTATCGGACCGTAGGCACTGAAGCTTTCTTT
D: -; J: TRBJ2-3; size: few; V: TRBV28; CDR3: CASSLSVTESTDTQYF; DNA: TGTGCCAGCAGTTTATCCGTGACAGAGAGCACAGATACGCAGTATTTT
D: -; J: TRBJ2-5; size: -; V: TRBV12-3/TRBV12-4; CDR3: CASSYAQGETQYF; DNA: TGTGCCAGCAGCTATGCGCAGGGGGAGACCCAGTACTTC
D: -; J: TRBJ2-7; size: many; V: TRBV7-9; CDR3: CASSQGYYEQYF; DNA: TGTGCCAGCAGCCAAGGATACTACGAGCAGTACTTC